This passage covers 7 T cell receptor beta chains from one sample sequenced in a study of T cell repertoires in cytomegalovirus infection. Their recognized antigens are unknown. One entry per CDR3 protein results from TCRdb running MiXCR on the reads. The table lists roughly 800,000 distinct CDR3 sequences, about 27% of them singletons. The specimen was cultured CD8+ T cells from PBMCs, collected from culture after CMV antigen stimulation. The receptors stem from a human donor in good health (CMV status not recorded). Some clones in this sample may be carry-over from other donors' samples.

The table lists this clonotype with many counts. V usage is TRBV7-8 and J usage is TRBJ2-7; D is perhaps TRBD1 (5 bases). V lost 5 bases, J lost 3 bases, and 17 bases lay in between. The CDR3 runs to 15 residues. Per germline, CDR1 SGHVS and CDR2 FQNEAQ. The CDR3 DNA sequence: TGTGCCAGCAGCCCCCCCTTGGCAGGGATCTACGAGCAGTACGTC. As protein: CASSPPLAGIYEQYV.

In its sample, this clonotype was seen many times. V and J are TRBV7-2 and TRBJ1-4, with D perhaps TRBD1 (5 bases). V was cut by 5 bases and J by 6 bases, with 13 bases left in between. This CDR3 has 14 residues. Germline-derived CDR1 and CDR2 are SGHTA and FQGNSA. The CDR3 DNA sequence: TGTGCCAGCAGCGGGGGAGGTCCCTATGAAAAACTGTTTTTT. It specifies CASSGGGPYEKLFF.

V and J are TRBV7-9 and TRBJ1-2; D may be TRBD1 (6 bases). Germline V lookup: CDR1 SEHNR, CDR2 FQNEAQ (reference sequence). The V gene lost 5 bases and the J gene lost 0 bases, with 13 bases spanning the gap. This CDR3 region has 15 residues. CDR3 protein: CASSAPQGPNYGYTF. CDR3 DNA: TGTGCCAGCAGCGCGCCCCAGGGGCCTAACTATGGCTACACCTTC.

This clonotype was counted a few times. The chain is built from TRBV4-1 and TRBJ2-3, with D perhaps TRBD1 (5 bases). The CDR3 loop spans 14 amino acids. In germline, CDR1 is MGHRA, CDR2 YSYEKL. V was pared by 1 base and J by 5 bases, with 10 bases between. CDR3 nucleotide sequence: TGCGCCAGCAGCCAAGTCGCAGGGAAAGATACGCAGTATTTT. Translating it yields CASSQVAGKDTQYF.

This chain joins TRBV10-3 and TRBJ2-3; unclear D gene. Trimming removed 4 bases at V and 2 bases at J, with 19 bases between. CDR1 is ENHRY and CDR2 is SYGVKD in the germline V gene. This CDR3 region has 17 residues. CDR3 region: CAISGSRSDPLTDTQYF. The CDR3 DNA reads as TGTGCCATCAGTGGCTCTAGATCAGACCCACTCACAGATACGCAGTATTTT.

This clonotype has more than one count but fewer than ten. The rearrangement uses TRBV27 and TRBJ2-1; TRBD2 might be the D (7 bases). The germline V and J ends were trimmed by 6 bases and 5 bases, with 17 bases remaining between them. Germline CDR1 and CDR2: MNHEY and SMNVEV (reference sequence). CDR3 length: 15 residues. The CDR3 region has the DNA TGTGCCAGCAGGAGCGAGGGGGGGGCGCACAATGAGCAGTTCTTC. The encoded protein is CASRSEGGAHNEQFF.

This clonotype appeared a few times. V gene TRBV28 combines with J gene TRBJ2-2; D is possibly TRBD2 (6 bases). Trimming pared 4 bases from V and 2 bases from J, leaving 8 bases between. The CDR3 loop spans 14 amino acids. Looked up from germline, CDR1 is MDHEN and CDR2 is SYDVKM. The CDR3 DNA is TGTGCCAGCAGTTGGAGGGGAAACACCGGGGAGCTGTTTTTT. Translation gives CASSWRGNTGELFF.